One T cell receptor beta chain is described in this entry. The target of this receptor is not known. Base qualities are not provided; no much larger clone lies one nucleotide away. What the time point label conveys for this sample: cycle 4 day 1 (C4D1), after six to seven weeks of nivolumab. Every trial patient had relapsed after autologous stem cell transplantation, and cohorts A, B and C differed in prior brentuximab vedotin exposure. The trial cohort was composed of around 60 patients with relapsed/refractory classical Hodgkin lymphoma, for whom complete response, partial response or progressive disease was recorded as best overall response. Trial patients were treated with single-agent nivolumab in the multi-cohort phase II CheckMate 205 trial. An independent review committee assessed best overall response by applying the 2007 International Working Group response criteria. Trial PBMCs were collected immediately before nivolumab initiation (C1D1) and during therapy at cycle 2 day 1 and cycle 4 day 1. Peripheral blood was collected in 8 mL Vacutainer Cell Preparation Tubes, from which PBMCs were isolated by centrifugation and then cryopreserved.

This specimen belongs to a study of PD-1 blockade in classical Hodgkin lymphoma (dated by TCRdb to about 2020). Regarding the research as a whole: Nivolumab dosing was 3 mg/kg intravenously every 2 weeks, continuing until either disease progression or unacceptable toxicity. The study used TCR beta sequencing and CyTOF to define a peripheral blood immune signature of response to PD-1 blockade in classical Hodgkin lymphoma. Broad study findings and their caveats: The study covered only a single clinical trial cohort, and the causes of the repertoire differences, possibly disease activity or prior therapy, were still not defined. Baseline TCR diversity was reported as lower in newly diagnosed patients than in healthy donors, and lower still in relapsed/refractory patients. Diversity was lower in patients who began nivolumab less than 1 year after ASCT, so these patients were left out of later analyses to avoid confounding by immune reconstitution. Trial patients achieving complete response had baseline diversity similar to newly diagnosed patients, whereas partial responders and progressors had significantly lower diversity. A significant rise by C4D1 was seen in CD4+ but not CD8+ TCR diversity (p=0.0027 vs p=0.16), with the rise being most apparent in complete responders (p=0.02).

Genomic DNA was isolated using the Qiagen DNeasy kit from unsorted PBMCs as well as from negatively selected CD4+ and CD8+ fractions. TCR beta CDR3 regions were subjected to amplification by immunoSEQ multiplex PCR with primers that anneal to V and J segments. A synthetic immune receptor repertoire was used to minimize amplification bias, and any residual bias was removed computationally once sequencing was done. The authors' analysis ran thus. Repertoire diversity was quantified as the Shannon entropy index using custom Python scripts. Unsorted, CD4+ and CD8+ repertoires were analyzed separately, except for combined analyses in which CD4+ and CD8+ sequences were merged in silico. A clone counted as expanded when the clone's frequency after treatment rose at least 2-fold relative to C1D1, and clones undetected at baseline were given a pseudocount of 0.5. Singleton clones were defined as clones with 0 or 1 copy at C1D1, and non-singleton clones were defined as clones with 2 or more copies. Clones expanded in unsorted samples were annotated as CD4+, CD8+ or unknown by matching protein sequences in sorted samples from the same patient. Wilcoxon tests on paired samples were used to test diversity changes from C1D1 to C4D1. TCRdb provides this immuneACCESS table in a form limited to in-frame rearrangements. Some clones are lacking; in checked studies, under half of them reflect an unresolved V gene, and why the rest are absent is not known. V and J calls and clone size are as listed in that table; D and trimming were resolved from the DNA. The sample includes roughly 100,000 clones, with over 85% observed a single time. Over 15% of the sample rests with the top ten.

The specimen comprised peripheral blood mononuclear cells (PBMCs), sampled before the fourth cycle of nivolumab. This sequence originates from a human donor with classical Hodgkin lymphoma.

CDR3 region: CASSNWRDLGLNTGELFF. The sequenced DNA is TGTGCCAGCAGCAATTGGCGGGACTTGGGGCTTAACACCGGGGAGCTGTTTTTT. This chain is built from TRBV21-1 and TRBJ2-2; TRBD2 reflects the table's D call only, with no check against the DNA. TRBV21-1 is marked as a pseudogene. The CDR3, cysteine through phenylalanine, is 18 amino acids long. Just CDR3 DNA is preserved here, 54 bases in frame from base 1.